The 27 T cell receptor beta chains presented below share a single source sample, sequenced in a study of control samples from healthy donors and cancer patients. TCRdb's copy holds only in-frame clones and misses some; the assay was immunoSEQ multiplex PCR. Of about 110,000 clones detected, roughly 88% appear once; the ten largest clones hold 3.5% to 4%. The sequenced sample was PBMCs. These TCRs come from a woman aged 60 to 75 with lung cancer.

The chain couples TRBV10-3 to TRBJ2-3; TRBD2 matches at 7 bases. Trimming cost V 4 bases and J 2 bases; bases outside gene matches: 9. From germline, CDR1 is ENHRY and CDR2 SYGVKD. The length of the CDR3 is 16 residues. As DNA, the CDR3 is TGTGCCATCAGTGCCCAGACTAGCACCCTCACAGATACGCAGTATTTT. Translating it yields CAISAQTSTLTDTQYF.

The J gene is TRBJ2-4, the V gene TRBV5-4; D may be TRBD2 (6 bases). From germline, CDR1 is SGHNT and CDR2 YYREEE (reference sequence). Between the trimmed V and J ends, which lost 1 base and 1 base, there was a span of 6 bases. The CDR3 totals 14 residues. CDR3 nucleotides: TGTGCCAGCAGCTTGCGGGGGGCCAAAAACATTCAGTACTTC. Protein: CASSLRGAKNIQYF.

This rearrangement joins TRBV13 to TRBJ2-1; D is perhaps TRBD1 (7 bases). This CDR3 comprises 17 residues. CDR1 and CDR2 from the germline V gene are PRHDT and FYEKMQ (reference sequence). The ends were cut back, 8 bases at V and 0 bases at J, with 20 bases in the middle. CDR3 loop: CASSGGRGVNSYNEQFF. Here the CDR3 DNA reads TGTGCCAGCTCAGGGGGGCGGGGCGTGAACTCCTACAATGAGCAGTTCTTC.

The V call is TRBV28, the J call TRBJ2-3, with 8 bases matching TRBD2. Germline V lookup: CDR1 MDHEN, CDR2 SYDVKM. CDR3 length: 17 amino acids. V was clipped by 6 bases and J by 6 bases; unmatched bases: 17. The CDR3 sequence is CASRNGGPGGEMDTQYF. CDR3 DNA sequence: TGTGCCAGCAGAAATGGGGGACCCGGGGGGGAGATGGATACGCAGTATTTT.

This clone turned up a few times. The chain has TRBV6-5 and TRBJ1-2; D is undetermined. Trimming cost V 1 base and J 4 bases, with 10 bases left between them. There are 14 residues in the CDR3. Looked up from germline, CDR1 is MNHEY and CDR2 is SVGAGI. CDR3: CASSYYPEGYGYTF. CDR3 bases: TGTGCCAGCAGTTACTACCCGGAGGGCTATGGCTACACCTTC.

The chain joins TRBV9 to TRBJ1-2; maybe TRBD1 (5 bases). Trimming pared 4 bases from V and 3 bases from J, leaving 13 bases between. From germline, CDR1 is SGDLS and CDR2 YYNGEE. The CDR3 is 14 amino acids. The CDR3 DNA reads TGTGCCAGCAGCACGATGCAGGGTTACTATGGCTACACCTTC. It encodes CASSTMQGYYGYTF.

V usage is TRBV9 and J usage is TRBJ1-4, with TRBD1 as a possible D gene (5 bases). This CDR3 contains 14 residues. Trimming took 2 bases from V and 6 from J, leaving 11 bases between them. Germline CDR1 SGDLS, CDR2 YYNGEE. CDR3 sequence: CASSVGPGYEKLFF. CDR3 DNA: TGTGCCAGCAGCGTTGGACCAGGGTATGAAAAACTGTTTTTT.

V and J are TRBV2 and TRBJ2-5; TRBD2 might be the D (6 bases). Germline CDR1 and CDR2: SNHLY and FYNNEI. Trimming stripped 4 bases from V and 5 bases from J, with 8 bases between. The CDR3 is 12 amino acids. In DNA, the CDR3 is TGTGCCAGCAGTGGGGGGAGGGAGACCCAGTACTTC. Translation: CASSGGRETQYF.

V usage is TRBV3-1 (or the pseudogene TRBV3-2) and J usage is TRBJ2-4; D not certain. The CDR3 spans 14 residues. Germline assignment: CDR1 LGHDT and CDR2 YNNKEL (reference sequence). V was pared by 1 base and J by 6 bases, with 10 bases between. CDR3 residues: CASSQAGGLNIQYF. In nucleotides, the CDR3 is TGTGCCAGCAGCCAAGCGGGTGGCCTAAACATTCAGTACTTC.

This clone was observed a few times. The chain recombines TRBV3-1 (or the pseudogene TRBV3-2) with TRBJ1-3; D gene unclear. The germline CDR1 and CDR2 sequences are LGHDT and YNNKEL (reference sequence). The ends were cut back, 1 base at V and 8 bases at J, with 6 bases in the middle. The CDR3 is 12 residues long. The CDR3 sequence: CASSQVSDTIYF. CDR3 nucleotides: TGTGCCAGCAGCCAAGTGTCGGACACCATATATTTT.

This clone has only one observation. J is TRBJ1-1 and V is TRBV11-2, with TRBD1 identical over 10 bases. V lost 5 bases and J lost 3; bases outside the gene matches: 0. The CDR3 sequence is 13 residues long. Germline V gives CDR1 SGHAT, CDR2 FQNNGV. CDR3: CASSGQGDTEAFF. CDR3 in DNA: TGTGCCAGCAGCGGACAGGGGGACACTGAAGCTTTCTTT.

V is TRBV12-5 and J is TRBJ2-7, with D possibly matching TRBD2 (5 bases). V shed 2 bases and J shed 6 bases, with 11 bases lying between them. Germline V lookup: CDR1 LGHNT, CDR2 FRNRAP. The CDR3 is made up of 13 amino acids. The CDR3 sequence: CASGLTQRGEQYF. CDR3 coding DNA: TGTGCTAGTGGTTTGACTCAACGGGGCGAGCAGTACTTC.

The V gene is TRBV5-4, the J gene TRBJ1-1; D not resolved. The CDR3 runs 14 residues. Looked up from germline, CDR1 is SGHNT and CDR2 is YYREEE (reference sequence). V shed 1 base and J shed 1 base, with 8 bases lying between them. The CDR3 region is CASSLWVTNTEAFF. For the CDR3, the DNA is TGTGCCAGCAGCTTGTGGGTTACGAACACTGAAGCTTTCTTT.

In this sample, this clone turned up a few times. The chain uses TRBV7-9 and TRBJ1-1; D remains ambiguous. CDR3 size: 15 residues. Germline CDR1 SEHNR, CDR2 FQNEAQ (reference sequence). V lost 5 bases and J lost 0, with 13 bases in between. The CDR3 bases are TGTGCCAGCAGCCCAAAACAGCGACTGAACACTGAAGCTTTCTTT. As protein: CASSPKQRLNTEAFF.

The CDR3 spells CASSVGQGNTIYF. The DNA of the CDR3 is TGCGCCAGCAGCGTGGGACAGGGAAACACCATATATTTT. This rearrangement joins TRBV5-1 to TRBJ1-3, with 7 bases aligning to TRBD1. V shed 4 bases, J shed 4 bases, and the junction held 2 bases outside the gene matches. CDR3 size: 13 residues. Germline assignment: CDR1 SGHRS and CDR2 YFSETQ. Using reference TRBV5-1 and TRBJ1-3 for the parts outside the CDR3, the full variable domain is KAGVTQTPRYLIKTRGQQVTLSCSPISGHRSVSWYQQTPGQGLQFLFEYFSETQRNKGNFPGRFSGRQFSNSRSEMNVSTLELGDSALYLCASSVGQGNTIYFGEGSWLTVV.

The CDR3 DNA follows: TGCGCCAGCAGCTTGCCTCCGGGACAGGGGAATAATTCACCCCTCCACTTT. It encodes CASSLPPGQGNNSPLHF. The V call is TRBV5-1, the J call TRBJ1-6, with TRBD1 matching over 10 bases. CDR3 length: 17 amino acids. Trimming at V came to 1 base and at J to 5 bases, leaving 6 bases not matched to a gene. Germline V gene sequence: CDR1 SGHRS, CDR2 YFSETQ. Filled out from reference TRBV5-1 and TRBJ1-6, the complete variable domain reads KAGVTQTPRYLIKTRGQQVTLSCSPISGHRSVSWYQQTPGQGLQFLFEYFSETQRNKGNFPGRFSGRQFSNSRSEMNVSTLELGDSALYLCASSLPPGQGNNSPLHFGNGTRLTVT.

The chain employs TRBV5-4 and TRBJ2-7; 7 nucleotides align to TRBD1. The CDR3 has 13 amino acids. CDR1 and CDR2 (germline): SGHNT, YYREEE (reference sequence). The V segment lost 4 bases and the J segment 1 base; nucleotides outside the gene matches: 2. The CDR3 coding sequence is TGTGCCAGCAGCCAGGGACAGTCCTACGAGCAGTACTTC. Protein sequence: CASSQGQSYEQYF.

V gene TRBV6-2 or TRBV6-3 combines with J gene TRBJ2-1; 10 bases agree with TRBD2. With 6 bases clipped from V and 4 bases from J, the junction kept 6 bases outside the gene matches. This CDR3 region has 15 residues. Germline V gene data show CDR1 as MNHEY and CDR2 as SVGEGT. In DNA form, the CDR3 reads TGTGCCAGCAGCCTGAAGCGGGGGGGGTACAATGAGCAGTTCTTC. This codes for CASSLKRGGYNEQFF.

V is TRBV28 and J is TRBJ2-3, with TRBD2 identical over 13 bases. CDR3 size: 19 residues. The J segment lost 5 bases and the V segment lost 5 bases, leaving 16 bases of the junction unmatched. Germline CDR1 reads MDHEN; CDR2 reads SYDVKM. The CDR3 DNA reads TGTGCCAGCAGTCCCCTGACTAGCGGGGGGCCTGACGGGAAAGATACGCAGTATTTT. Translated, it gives CASSPLTSGGPDGKDTQYF.

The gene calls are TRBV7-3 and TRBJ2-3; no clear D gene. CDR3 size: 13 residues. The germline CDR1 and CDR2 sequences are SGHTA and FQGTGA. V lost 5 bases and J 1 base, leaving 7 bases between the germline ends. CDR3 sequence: CASSPLGTDTQYF. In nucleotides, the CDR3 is TGTGCCAGCAGCCCACTGGGCACAGATACGCAGTATTTT.

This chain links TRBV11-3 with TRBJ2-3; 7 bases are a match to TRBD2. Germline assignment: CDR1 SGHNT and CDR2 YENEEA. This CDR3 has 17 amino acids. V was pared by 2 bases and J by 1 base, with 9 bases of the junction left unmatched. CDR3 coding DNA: TGTGCCAGCAGCTTAATTGTGGGAGGGCAAGGCACAGATACGCAGTATTTT. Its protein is CASSLIVGGQGTDTQYF.

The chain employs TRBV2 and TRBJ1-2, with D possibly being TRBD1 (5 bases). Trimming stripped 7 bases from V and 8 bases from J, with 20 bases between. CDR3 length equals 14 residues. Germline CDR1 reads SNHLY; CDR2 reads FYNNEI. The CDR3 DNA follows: TGTGCCAGCACTTGGGTCGAACGGGGCTCCGGCTACACCTTC. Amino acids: CASTWVERGSGYTF.

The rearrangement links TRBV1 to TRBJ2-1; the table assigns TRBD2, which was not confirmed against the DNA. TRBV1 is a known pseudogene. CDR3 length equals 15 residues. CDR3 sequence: CTSSPRGSGRNEQFF. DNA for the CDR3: TGCACCAGCAGCCCCCGGGGTAGCGGGAGGAATGAGCAGTTCTTC.

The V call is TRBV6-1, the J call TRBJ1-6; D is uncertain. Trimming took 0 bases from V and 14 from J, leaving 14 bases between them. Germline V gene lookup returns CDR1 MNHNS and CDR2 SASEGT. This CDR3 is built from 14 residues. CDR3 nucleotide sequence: TGTGCCAGCAGTGAAGCGCGCGGGAGTCAGTCCCTCCACTTT. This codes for CASSEARGSQSLHF.

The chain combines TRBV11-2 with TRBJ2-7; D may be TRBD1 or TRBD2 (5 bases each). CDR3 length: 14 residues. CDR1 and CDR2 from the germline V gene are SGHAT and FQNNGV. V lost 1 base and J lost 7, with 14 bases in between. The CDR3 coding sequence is TGTGCCAGCAGCTTAGTTGGGACCTATGGGGAGCAGTACTTC. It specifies CASSLVGTYGEQYF.

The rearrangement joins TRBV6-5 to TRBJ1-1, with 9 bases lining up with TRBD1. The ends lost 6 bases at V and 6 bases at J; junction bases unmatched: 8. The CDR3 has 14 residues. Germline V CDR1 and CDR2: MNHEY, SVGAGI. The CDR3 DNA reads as TGTGCCAGCAGACACGCAGGGGACAGGGCTGAAGCTTTCTTT. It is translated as CASRHAGDRAEAFF.

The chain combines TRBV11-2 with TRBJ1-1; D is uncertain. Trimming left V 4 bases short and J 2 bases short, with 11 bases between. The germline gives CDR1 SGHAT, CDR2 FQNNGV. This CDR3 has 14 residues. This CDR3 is CASSSLLLNTEAFF. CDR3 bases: TGTGCCAGCAGCTCCCTCCTACTAAACACTGAAGCTTTCTTT.